A selection of T cell receptor beta chains follows, all from one sample in a study of cytomegalovirus exposure and HLA in healthy donors. Generated by immunoSEQ multiplex PCR, the TCRdb table keeps only in-frame clones and is missing some. The sample carries some 170,000 clones, 85% to 90% recorded once. Sequencing input: PBMCs. The receptors originated from a woman between 25 and 40 years old in good health and CMV-seronegative. CDR3s include the opening cysteine and the closing phenylalanine or tryptophan. A D gene is named only where the DNA matches it firmly. Rows give clone size only sometimes, using once, few, many, or a class for an expanded clone.

j_call v_call d_call clone_size cdr3_length cdr3_aa cdr3_nt
TRBJ2-1 TRBV5-5 NA NA 14 CASSLGLTYNEQFF TGTGCCAGCAGCTTGGGACTAACCTACAATGAGCAGTTCTTC
TRBJ1-1 TRBV30 NA few 17 CAWSAGTGHRPDTEAFF TGTGCCTGGAGCGCGGGTACGGGACACCGGCCAGACACTGAAGCTTTCTTT
TRBJ2-5 TRBV20-1 NA NA 11 CSARGGETQYF TGCAGTGCTAGAGGTGGAGAGACCCAGTACTTC
TRBJ2-2 TRBV7-3 TRBD1 NA 15 CASSRRTGVTGELFF TGTGCCAGCAGCCGACGGACAGGGGTCACCGGGGAGCTGTTTTTT
TRBJ1-1 TRBV7-9 NA once 14 CASSEGASNTEAFF TGTGCCAGCAGCGAGGGCGCCAGCAACACTGAAGCTTTCTTT
TRBJ1-2 TRBV13 TRBD1 NA 19 CASSQGRGIGGAGGYGYTF TGTGCCAGCAGCCAAGGTCGAGGAATAGGGGGCGCCGGGGGGTATGGCTACACCTTC
TRBJ2-3 TRBV10-3 TRBD2 few 17 CAISESGLAGGPDTQYF TGTGCCATCAGTGAGTCGGGGCTAGCGGGAGGTCCAGATACGCAGTATTTT
TRBJ2-7 TRBV11-1 TRBD1 once 15 CASSLTGTGDDEQYF TGTGCCAGCAGCCTGACCGGGACAGGGGACGACGAGCAGTACTTC
TRBJ1-2 TRBV28 TRBD1 NA 15 CASSWGQGRGNGYTF TGTGCCAGCAGCTGGGGACAGGGCAGGGGAAATGGCTACACCTTC
TRBJ2-1 TRBV29-1 TRBD2 NA 12 CSAKLANDEQFF TGCAGCGCAAAACTAGCGAACGATGAGCAGTTCTTC
TRBJ1-2 TRBV18 NA few 15 CARLLQTPPAYGYTF TGTGCCAGACTATTACAGACCCCACCGGCTTATGGCTACACCTTC
TRBJ1-1 TRBV19 TRBD1 NA 15 CASSLRTGGITEAFF TGTGCCAGTAGTCTCCGGACAGGGGGCATCACTGAAGCTTTCTTT
TRBJ1-1 TRBV7-8 NA NA 20 CASSPTVAGPLPTVGTEAFF TGTGCCAGCAGCCCAACAGTGGCGGGTCCCCTCCCGACAGTTGGCACTGAAGCTTTCTTT
TRBJ2-1 TRBV7-9 TRBD1 NA 15 CASSLAQGAINEQFF TGTGCCAGCAGCTTAGCGCAGGGGGCGATCAATGAGCAGTTCTTC
TRBJ1-4 TRBV6-5 NA NA 14 CASRSVRSNEKLFF TGTGCCAGCAGGTCGGTCCGGAGTAATGAAAAACTGTTTTTT
TRBJ2-1 TRBV30 NA NA 13 CAWSTGTYNEQFF TGTGCCTGGAGCACAGGGACCTACAATGAGCAGTTCTTC
TRBJ2-1 TRBV19 TRBD1 once 15 CASSILRGRYNEQFF TGTGCCAGTAGTATACTCAGGGGGCGCTACAATGAGCAGTTCTTC
TRBJ2-7 TRBV6-1 NA NA 14 CASSEMGGSYEQYF TGTGCCAGCAGTGAAATGGGGGGCTCCTACGAGCAGTACTTC
TRBJ2-2 TRBV7-8 NA once 16 CASSTRQGLGTGELFF TGTGCCAGCAGCACCCGACAGGGACTTGGCACCGGGGAGCTGTTTTTT
TRBJ1-2 TRBV9 NA NA 13 CASSVGGEYGYTF TGTGCCAGCAGCGTAGGAGGGGAATATGGCTACACCTTC
TRBJ1-2 TRBV5-6 NA NA 16 CASSLDPRASNYGYTF TGTGCCAGCAGCTTGGACCCCAGGGCTTCTAACTATGGCTACACCTTC
TRBJ1-2 TRBV27 TRBD1 NA 16 CASSLIRTGGAYGYTF TGTGCCAGCAGTTTAATTCGGACAGGGGGGGCCTATGGCTACACCTTC
TRBJ1-5 TRBV28 NA NA 17 CASSLGRPTYSNQPQHF TGTGCCAGCAGTTTAGGCAGACCTACCTATAGCAATCAGCCCCAGCATTTT
TRBJ1-4 TRBV7-9 NA NA 11 CASSSREKLFF TGTGCCAGCAGCTCACGAGAAAAACTGTTTTTT
TRBJ2-3 TRBV9 TRBD2 NA 16 CASSVVASGVSDTQYF TGTGCCAGCAGCGTAGTTGCCAGCGGGGTGTCAGATACGCAGTATTTT
TRBJ1-1 TRBV20-1 NA NA 11 CSPWEGPEAFF TGCAGTCCCTGGGAGGGCCCTGAAGCTTTCTTT
TRBJ2-5 TRBV4-2 TRBD1 NA 18 CASSRRALGQLLGETQYF TGTGCCAGCAGCCGAAGGGCACTGGGACAGCTTTTGGGAGAGACCCAGTACTTC
TRBJ1-6 TRBV5-5 TRBD1 NA 15 CASSLVGTENSPLHF TGTGCCAGCAGCTTGGTCGGGACAGAAAATTCACCCCTCCACTTT
TRBJ1-1 TRBV28 TRBD1 NA 14 CASGPPPGGTEAFF TGTGCCAGCGGACCACCCCCAGGGGGCACTGAAGCTTTCTTT
TRBJ2-7 TRBV4-3 TRBD1 once 14 CASSQGGQGDEQYF TGCGCCAGCAGCCAAGGCGGACAGGGGGACGAGCAGTACTTC
TRBJ2-7 TRBV11-3 TRBD1 NA 15 CASSLARTGHYEQYF TGTGCCAGCAGCTTAGCGCGGACAGGCCATTACGAGCAGTACTTC
TRBJ2-2 TRBV5-4 NA NA 13 CASSGGITGELFF TGTGCCAGCAGCGGGGGTATCACCGGGGAGCTGTTTTTT
TRBJ2-7 TRBV7-9 NA NA 13 CASSERAANEQYF TGTGCCAGCAGCGAGCGGGCCGCAAACGAGCAGTACTTC
TRBJ1-4 TRBV5-1 TRBD1 NA 16 CASSLETGGSFEKLFF TGCGCCAGCAGCTTGGAAACAGGGGGCTCATTTGAGAAACTGTTTTTT
TRBJ1-2 TRBV10-1 NA NA 15 CASPRAGTLNYGYTF TGCGCCAGCCCTCGAGCGGGCACACTCAACTATGGCTACACCTTC
TRBJ2-5 TRBV6-4 TRBD2 NA 16 CASSPPSGAQTETQYF TGTGCCAGCAGTCCTCCCAGCGGGGCCCAAACGGAGACCCAGTACTTC
TRBJ1-1 TRBV4-1 NA NA 15 CASSQDVSSFPEAFF TGCGCCAGCAGCCAAGATGTTTCATCTTTCCCTGAAGCTTTCTTT
TRBJ1-3 TRBV18 NA few 14 CASSPPGGGNTIYF TGTGCCAGCTCACCACCTGGGGGTGGAAACACCATATATTTT
TRBJ2-7 TRBV6-5 TRBD2 NA 15 CASSSVASGIYEQYF TGTGCCAGCAGTTCGGTGGCTAGCGGGATTTACGAGCAGTACTTC
TRBJ2-7 TRBV18 NA NA 14 CASSPNQGAYEQYF TGTGCCAGCTCACCAAATCAGGGCGCCTACGAGCAGTACTTC
TRBJ1-1 TRBV4-2 NA few 13 CASSQERTLEAFF TGTGCCAGCAGCCAAGAACGGACACTCGAAGCTTTCTTT
TRBJ2-7 TRBV27 NA NA 13 CASSFPPYYEQYF TGTGCCAGCAGTTTCCCCCCATACTACGAGCAGTACTTC
TRBJ2-7 TRBV27 TRBD2 NA 18 CASSLSISGRAVRHEQYF TGTGCCAGCAGTTTATCGATTAGCGGGAGGGCCGTTCGGCACGAGCAGTACTTC
TRBJ1-4 TRBV4-1 NA NA 15 CASSQVYGTNEKLFF TGCGCCAGCAGCCAAGTCTACGGGACTAATGAAAAACTGTTTTTT
TRBJ1-2 TRBV7-8 NA NA 13 CASSPGSNYGYTF TGTGCCAGCAGCCCAGGGTCAAACTATGGCTACACCTTC
TRBJ2-7 TRBV27 TRBD2 NA 15 CASSLGVGLAYEQYF TGTGCCAGCAGTTTAGGGGTGGGACTAGCTTACGAGCAGTACTTC
TRBJ2-5 TRBV18 TRBD2 NA 16 CASSPRLAGGQETQYF TGTGCCAGCTCACCAAGACTAGCGGGGGGCCAAGAGACCCAGTACTTC